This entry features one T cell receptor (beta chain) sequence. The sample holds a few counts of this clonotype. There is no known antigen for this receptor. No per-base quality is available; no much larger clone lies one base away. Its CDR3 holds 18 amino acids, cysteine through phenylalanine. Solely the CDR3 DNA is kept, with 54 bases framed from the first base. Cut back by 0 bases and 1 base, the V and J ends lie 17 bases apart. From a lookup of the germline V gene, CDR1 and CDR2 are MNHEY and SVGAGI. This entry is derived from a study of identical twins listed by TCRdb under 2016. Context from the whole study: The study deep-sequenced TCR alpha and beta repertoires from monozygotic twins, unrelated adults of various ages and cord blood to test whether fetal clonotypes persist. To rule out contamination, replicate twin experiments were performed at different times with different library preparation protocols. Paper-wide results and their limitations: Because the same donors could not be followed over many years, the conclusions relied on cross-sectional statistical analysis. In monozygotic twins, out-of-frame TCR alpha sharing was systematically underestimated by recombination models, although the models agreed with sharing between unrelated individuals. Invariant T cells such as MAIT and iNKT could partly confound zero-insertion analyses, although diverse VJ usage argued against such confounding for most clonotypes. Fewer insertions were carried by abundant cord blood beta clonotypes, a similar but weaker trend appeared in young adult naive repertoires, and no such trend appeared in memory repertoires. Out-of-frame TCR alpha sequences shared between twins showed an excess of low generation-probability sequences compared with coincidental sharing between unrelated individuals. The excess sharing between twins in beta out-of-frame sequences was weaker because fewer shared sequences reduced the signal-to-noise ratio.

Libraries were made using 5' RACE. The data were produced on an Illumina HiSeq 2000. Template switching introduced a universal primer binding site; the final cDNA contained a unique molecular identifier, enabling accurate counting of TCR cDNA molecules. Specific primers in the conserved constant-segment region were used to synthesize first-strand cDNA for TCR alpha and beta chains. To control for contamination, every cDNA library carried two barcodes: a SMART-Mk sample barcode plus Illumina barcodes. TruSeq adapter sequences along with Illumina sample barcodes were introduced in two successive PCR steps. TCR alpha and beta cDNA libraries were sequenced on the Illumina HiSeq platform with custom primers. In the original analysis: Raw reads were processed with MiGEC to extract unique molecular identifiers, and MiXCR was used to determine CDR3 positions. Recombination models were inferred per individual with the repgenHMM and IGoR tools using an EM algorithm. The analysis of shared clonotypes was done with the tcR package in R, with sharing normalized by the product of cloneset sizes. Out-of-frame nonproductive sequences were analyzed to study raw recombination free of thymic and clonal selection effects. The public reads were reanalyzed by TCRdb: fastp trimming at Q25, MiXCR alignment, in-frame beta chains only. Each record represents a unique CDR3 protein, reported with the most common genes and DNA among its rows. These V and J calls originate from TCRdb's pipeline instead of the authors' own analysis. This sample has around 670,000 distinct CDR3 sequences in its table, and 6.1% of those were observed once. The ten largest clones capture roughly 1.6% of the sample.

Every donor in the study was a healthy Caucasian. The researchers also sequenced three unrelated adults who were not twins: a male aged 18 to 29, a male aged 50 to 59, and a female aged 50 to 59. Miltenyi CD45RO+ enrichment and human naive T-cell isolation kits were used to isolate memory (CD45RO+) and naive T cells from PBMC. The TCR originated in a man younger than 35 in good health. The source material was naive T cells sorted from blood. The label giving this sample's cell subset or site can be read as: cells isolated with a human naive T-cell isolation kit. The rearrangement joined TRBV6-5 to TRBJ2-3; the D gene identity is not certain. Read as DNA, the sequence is TGTGCCAGCAGTTACTCTTGGCCCGAAGGGCGAGGCACAGATACGCAGTATTTT. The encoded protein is CASSYSWPEGRGTDTQYF.